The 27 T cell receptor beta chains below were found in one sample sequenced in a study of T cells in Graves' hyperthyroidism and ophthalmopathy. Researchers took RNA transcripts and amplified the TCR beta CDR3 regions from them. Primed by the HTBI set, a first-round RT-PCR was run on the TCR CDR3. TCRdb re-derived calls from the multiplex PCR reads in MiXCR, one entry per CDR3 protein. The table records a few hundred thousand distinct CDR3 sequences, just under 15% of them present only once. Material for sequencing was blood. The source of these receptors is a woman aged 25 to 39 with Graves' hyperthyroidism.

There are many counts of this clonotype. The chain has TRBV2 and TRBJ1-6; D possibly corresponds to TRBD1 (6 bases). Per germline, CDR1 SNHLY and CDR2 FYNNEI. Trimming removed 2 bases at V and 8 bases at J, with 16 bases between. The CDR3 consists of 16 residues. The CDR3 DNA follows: TGTGCCAGCAGTGAATCTGGTACAGGGAAATATTCACCCCTCCACTTT. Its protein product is CASSESGTGKYSPLHF. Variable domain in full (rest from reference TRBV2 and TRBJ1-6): EPEVTQTPSHQVTQMGQEVILRCVPISNHLYFYWYRQILGQKVEFLVSFYNNEISEKSEIFDDQFSVERPDGSNFTLKIRSTKLEDSAMYFCASSESGTGKYSPLHFGNGTRLTVT.

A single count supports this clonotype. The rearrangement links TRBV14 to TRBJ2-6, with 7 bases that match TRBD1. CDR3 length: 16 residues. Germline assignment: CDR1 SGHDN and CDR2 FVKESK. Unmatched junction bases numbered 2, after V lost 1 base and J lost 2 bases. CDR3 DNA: TGTGCCAGCAGCCAAGCAGGGACAGCTGGGGCCAACGTCCTGACTTTC. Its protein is CASSQAGTAGANVLTF.

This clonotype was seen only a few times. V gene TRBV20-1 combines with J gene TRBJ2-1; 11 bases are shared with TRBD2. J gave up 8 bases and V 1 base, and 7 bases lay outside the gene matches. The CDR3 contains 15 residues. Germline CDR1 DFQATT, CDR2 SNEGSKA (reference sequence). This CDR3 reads CSARVSGRAFDEQFF. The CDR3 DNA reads TGCAGTGCTAGAGTTAGCGGGAGGGCCTTCGATGAGCAGTTCTTC.

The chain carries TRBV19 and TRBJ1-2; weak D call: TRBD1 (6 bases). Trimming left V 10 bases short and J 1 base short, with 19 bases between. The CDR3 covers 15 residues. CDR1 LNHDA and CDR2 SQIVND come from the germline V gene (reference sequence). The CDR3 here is CAKNSGTPDNYGYTF. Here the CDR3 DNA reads TGTGCCAAAAATTCGGGGACACCCGATAACTATGGCTACACCTTC.

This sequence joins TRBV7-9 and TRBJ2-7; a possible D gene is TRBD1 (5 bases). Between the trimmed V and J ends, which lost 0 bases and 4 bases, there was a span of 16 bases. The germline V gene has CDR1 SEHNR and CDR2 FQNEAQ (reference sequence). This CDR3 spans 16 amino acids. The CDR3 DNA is TGTGCCAGCAGCTTAGCACTATCACAGGATTATTACGAGCAGTACTTC. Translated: CASSLALSQDYYEQYF. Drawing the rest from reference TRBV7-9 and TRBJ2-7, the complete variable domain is DTGVSQNPRHKITKRGQNVTFRCDPISEHNRLYWYRQTLGQGPEFLTYFQNEAQLEKSRLLSDRFSAERPKGSFSTLEIQRTEQGDSAMYLCASSLALSQDYYEQYFGPGTRLTVT.

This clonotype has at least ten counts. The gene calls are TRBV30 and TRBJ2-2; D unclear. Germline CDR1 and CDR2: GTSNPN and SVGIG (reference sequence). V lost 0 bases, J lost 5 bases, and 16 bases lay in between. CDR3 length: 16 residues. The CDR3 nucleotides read TGTGCCTGGAGTGTAGGACCATATAAAGAAACCGGGGAGCTGTTTTTT. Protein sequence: CAWSVGPYKETGELFF.

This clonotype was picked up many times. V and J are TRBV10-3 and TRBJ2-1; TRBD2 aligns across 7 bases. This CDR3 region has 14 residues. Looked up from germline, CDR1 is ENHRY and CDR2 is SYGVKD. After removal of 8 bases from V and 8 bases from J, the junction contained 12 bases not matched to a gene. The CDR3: CAIARDAGDDEQFF. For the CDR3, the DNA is TGTGCCATCGCCAGGGATGCGGGAGATGATGAGCAGTTCTTC.

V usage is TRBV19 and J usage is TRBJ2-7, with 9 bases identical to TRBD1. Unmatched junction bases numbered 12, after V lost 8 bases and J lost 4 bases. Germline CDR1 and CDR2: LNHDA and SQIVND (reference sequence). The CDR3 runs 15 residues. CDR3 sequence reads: CASGEPTGTGYEQYF. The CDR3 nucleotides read TGTGCCAGTGGCGAGCCTACCGGGACAGGGTACGAGCAGTACTTC.

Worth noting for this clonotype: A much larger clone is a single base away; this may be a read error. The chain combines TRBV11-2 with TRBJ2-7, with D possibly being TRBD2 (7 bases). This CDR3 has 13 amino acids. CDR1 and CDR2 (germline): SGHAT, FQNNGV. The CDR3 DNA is TGTGCCTGCAGCTTATTTGCGGGGGCCGAGCAGTACTTC. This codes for CACSLFAGAEQYF.

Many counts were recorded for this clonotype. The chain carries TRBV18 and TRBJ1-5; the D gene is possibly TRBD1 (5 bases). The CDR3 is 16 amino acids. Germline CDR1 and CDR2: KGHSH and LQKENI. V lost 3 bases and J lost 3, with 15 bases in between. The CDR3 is CASSPGVAYNNQPQHF. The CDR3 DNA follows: TGTGCCAGCTCACCGGGGGTGGCATATAACAATCAGCCCCAGCATTTT.

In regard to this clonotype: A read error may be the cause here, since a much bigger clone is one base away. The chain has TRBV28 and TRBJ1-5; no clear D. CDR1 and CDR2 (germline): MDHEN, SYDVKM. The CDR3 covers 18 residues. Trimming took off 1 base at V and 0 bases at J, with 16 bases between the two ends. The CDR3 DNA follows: TGTGCCAGCAGTTTATTAATACAGAGTCGATATAGCAATCAGCCCCAGCATTTT. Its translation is CASSLLIQSRYSNQPQHF.

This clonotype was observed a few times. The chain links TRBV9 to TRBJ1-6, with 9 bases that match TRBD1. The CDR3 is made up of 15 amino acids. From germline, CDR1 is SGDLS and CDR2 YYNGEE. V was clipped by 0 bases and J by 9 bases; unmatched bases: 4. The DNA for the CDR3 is TGTGCCAGCAGCGTAGCGGGACAGGGCGCTTCACCCCTCCACTTT. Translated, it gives CASSVAGQGASPLHF.

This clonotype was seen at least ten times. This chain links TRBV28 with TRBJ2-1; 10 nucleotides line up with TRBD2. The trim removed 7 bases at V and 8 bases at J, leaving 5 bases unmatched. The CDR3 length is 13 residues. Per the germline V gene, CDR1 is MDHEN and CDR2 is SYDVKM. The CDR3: CASKLAGLDEQFF. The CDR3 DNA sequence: TGTGCCAGCAAACTAGCGGGATTGGATGAGCAGTTCTTC.

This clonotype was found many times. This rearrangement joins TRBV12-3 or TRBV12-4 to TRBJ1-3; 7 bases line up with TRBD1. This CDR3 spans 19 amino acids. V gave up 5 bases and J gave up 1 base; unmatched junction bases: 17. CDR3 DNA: TGTGCCAGCAGTCCAAGACAGGGCCAAGGCGCCTCGTCTGGAAACACCATATATTTT. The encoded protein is CASSPRQGQGASSGNTIYF.

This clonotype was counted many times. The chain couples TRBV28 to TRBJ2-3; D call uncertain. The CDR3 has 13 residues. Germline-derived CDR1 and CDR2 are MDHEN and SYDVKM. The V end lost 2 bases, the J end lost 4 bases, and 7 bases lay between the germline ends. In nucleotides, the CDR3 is TGTGCCAGCAGTTTAGCGAGCGCAGATACGCAGTATTTT. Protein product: CASSLASADTQYF.

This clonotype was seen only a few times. This chain's CDR3 is CSATGLAGGPSTNEQFF. In nucleotides, the CDR3 is TGCAGTGCCACGGGACTAGCGGGAGGGCCCTCCACGAATGAGCAGTTCTTC. This rearrangement joins TRBV20-1 to TRBJ2-1, with TRBD2 identical over 16 bases. The CDR3 extends over 17 amino acids. Germline V gene data show CDR1 as DFQATT and CDR2 as SNEGSKA (reference sequence). V was clipped by 6 bases and J by 7 bases; unmatched bases: 12.

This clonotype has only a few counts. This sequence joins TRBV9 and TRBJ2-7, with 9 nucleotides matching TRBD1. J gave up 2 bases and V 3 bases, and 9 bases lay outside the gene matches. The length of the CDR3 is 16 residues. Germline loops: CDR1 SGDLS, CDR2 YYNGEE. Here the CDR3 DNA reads TGTGCCAGCAGCGCGAGGGACAGGGTCGGAACCTACGAGCAGTACTTC. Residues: CASSARDRVGTYEQYF.

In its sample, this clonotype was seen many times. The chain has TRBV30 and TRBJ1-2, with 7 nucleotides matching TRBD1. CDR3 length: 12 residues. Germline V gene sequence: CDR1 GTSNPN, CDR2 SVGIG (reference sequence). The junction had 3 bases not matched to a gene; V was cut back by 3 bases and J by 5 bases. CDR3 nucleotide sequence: TGTGCCTGGAGCGGGACAGCTTATGGCTACACCTTC. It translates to CAWSGTAYGYTF.

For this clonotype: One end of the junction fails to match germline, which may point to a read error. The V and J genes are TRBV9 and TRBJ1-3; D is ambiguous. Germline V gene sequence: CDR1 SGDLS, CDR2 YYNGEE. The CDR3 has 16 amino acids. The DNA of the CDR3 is TGTGCCAGCAGCGTAGGTAACAGCCACTCTGGAAACATCATATATTTT. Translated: CASSVGNSHSGNIIYF. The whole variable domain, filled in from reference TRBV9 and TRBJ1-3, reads DSGVTQTPKHLITATGQRVTLRCSPRSGDLSVYWYQQSLDQGLQFLIQYYNGEERAKGNILERFSAQQFPDLHSELNLSSLELGDSALYFCASSVGNSHSGNIIYFGEGSWLTVV.

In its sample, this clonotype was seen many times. The CDR3 protein is CASSGQGVYGYTF. The DNA for the CDR3 is TGTGCCAGCAGCGGACAGGGGGTGTATGGCTACACCTTC. The chain employs TRBV6-1 and TRBJ1-2, with TRBD1 identical over 10 bases. Losses at the gene ends were 6 bases for V and 5 bases for J; bases not matched to a gene: 3. This CDR3 spans 13 amino acids. Germline V gene lookup returns CDR1 MNHNS and CDR2 SASEGT.

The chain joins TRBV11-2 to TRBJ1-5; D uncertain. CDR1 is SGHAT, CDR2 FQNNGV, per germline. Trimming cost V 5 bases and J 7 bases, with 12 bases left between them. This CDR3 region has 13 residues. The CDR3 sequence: CASSANTAQPQHF. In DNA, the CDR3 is TGTGCCAGCAGCGCCAACACGGCCCAGCCCCAGCATTTT. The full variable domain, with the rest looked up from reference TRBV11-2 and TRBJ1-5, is EAGVAQSPRYKIIEKRQSVAFWCNPISGHATLYWYQQILGQGPKLLIQFQNNGVVDDSQLPKDRFSAERLKGVDSTLKIQPAKLEDSAVYLCASSANTAQPQHFGDGTRLSIL.

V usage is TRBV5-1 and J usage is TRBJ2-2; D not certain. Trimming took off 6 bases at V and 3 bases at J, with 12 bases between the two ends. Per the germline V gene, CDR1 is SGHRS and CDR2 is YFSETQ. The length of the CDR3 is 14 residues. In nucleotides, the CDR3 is TGCGCCAGCAATTGGGCGGCAGACACCGGGGAGCTGTTTTTT. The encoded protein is CASNWAADTGELFF.

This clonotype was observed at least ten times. The DNA of the CDR3 is TGTGCCAGCTCTGAACCTTCGGCAGGGTCAGAGACCCAGTACTTC. This gives the protein CASSEPSAGSETQYF. This chain connects TRBV18 to TRBJ2-5; the D gene is possibly TRBD1 (5 bases). CDR3 length equals 15 residues. The germline V gene encodes CDR1 KGHSH and CDR2 LQKENI. Trimming shortened V by 6 bases and J by 4 bases, and 18 bases separated the two germline ends.

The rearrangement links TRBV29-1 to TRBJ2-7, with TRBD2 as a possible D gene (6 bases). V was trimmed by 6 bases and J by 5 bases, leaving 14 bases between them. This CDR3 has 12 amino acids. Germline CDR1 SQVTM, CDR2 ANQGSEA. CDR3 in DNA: TGCAGCGTCAAAGGGACTGGCCACGAGCAGTACTTC. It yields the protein CSVKGTGHEQYF.

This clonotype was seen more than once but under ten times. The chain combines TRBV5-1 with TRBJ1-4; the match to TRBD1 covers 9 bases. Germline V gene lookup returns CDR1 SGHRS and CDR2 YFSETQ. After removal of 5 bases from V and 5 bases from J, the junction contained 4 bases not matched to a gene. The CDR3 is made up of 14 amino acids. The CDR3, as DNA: TGCGCCAGCAGAACCGGGACAGGGAATGAAAAACTGTTTTTT. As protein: CASRTGTGNEKLFF.

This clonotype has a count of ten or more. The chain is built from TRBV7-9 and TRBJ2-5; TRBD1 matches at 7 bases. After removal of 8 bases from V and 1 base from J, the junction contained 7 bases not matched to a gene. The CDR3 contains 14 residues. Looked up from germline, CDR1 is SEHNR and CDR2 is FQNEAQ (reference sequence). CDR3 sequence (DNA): TGTGCCAGCGAGACAAGGGACAGCCAAGAGACCCAGTACTTC. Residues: CASETRDSQETQYF.

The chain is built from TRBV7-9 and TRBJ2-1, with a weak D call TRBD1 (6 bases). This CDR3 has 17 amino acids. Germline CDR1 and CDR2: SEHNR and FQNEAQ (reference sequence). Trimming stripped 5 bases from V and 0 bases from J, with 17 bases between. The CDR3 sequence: CASSGGPPSSSYNEQFF. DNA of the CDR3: TGTGCCAGCAGCGGGGGCCCTCCCTCGAGCTCCTACAATGAGCAGTTCTTC. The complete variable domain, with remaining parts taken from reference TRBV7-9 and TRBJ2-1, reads DTGVSQNPRHKITKRGQNVTFRCDPISEHNRLYWYRQTLGQGPEFLTYFQNEAQLEKSRLLSDRFSAERPKGSFSTLEIQRTEQGDSAMYLCASSGGPPSSSYNEQFFGPGTRLTVL.